This T cell receptor (beta chain) came from a study of blood T cell repertoires in COVID-19 (dated by TCRdb to 2018 to 2021). A note on the overall study: Samples from collaborators originated in the United States, Italy and Spain and spanned both the acute and convalescent phases of COVID-19. Where available, HLA class I and class II types were taken from metadata supplied by the sample provider and were not determined by assay-based typing. The prospective study material was composed of cDNA or gDNA derived from T cells, B-cell-depleted T cells, or PBMCs. Samples were obtained from the ongoing ImmuneRACE study (first 160 participants) and from over a thousand subjects provided by 6 global collaborators. Subjects who had been exposed to COVID-19, were actively infected with it, or had recovered from it provided the deeply sampled blood TCRbeta repertoires that made up the dataset. Nearly every sample came with metadata listing a de-identified subject ID, COVID-19 status, age in years and sex. The repertoires were released in a freely available public database meant as a resource for research on the immune response to SARS-CoV-2.

The immunoSEQ Assay, a bias-controlled multiplex PCR, was used to amplify TCRbeta CDR3 regions from genomic DNA. From the authors' description of their analysis: Nucleated cell counts per sample were estimated from amplification of reference gene primers within the assay. To quantify the absolute abundance of each unique TCRbeta CDR3 rearrangement, sequence reads were collapsed and filtered. For each sample, productive Simpson clonality was calculated by taking the square root of Simpson's diversity index across productive rearrangements. Entries here come from immuneACCESS through TCRdb and include only in-frame sequences with V and J called. Some clones fail to appear in such tables; in the studies checked, an unresolved V gene covers under half of the shortfall, and the cause of the remainder is unknown. Clonal size and the V and J genes are those of that table, whereas D and trimming came from the DNA. For this sample the table gives 150,000 or so clones, of which 87% were detected only once. Under 6% of the sample is taken by the ten largest.

Of note for this clone: The antigen it binds to is not known. One base away there is no much larger clone; base qualities are not given.

Trimming leaves V shorter by 1 base and J shorter by 2 bases, with the junction holding 8 bases beyond the gene matches. From cysteine to phenylalanine, the CDR3 is 18 amino acids long. Here the CDR3 DNA is all that survives: 54 bases in frame from base 1. CDR1 and CDR2, per the germline V gene, are SGHTA and FQGNSA. The study at large found these results: The amount of clinical and demographic metadata varied by source and participant and was provided uncurated.

Whole blood was collected in K2EDTA tubes by collaborating institutions according to the institutions' own protocols. Collaborator samples were shipped for TCRbeta analysis as frozen whole blood, isolated PBMCs, or DNA extracted from either sample type. The sample taken for sequencing was peripheral blood. This clonotype was sampled from a human donor in a cohort sampled during active COVID-19. This chain joins TRBV7-2 to TRBJ2-3, with 11 middle bases fitting TRBD2. The DNA sequence is TGTGCCAGCAGCTTAGGGCTAGCGGGGGGTCGCTACACAGATACGCAGTATTTT. Protein translation: CASSLGLAGGRYTDTQYF.